Listed here are 22 T cell receptor beta chains from one sample, sequenced in a study of blood T cell repertoires in COVID-19. Profiled with immunoSEQ multiplex PCR; TCRdb holds only in-frame clones, not every one. The repertoire holds around 480,000 clones, with about 90% as singletons. The sample consisted of PBMCs or T cells enriched from blood (not recorded which). Receptors originate from a woman aged 18-29 years who had recovered from COVID-19.

This chain links TRBV14 with TRBJ2-2; D perhaps matches TRBD2 (6 bases). Trimming took 5 bases from V and 4 from J, leaving 11 bases between them. This CDR3 region has 14 residues. Germline V gene data show CDR1 as SGHDN and CDR2 as FVKESK. CDR3 region: CASSGGLTTGELFF. The CDR3 DNA is TGTGCCAGCAGCGGGGGACTGACCACCGGGGAGCTGTTTTTT. The complete variable domain, with remaining parts taken from reference TRBV14 and TRBJ2-2, reads EAGVTQFPSHSVIEKGQTVTLRCDPISGHDNLYWYRRVMGKEIKFLLHFVKESKQDESGMPNNRFLAERTGGTYSTLKVQPAELEDSGVYFCASSGGLTTGELFFGEGSRLTVL.

V usage is TRBV2 and J usage is TRBJ1-1; D call uncertain. The germline V and J ends were trimmed by 5 bases and 9 bases, with 16 bases remaining between them. Germline V gives CDR1 SNHLY, CDR2 FYNNEI. The CDR3 runs 13 residues. The CDR3 loop is CASSREREQQAFF. In DNA form, the CDR3 reads TGTGCCAGCAGTCGAGAGCGGGAGCAGCAAGCTTTCTTT.

The J gene is TRBJ1-5, the V gene TRBV28, with 7 nucleotides matching TRBD1. V gave up 10 bases and J gave up 4 bases; unmatched junction bases: 10. CDR1 and CDR2 (germline): MDHEN, SYDVKM. The CDR3 runs to 14 residues. CDR3: CATITGVGNQPQHF. In nucleotides, the CDR3 is TGTGCCACTATAACAGGGGTAGGAAATCAGCCCCAGCATTTT. The variable domain in full, completed from reference TRBV28 and TRBJ1-5, reads DVKVTQSSRYLVKRTGEKVFLECVQDMDHENMFWYRQDPGLGLRLIYFSYDVKMKEKGDIPEGYSVSREKKERFSLILESASTNQTSMYLCATITGVGNQPQHFGDGTRLSIL.

The chain combines TRBV3-1 (or the pseudogene TRBV3-2) with TRBJ2-6, with 11 nucleotides matching TRBD2. Unmatched junction bases numbered 11, after V lost 5 bases and J lost 2 bases. The germline gives CDR1 LGHDT, CDR2 YNNKEL (reference sequence). The CDR3 totals 19 residues. The CDR3 spells CASSSYGGLAGTGANVLTF. CDR3 DNA sequence: TGTGCCAGCAGCTCGTACGGCGGACTAGCGGGTACTGGGGCCAACGTCCTGACTTTC.

The chain combines TRBV3-1 (or the pseudogene TRBV3-2) with TRBJ2-2; maybe TRBD1 (6 bases). The V gene lost 1 base and the J gene lost 5 bases, with 14 bases spanning the gap. CDR3 size: 16 residues. Germline V gene sequence: CDR1 LGHDT, CDR2 YNNKEL (reference sequence). This CDR3 is CASSQGPTGLTGELFF. Written as DNA, the CDR3 is TGTGCCAGCAGCCAAGGGCCGACAGGTCTTACCGGGGAGCTGTTTTTT.

V gene TRBV5-6 combines with J gene TRBJ2-5, with D perhaps TRBD1 (7 bases). The CDR3 runs 16 residues. Trimming took off 4 bases at V and 5 bases at J, with 21 bases between the two ends. Germline-derived CDR1 and CDR2 are SGHDT and YYEEEE. DNA of the CDR3: TGTGCCAGCAGCCCTCCGATGACAGGGAGGAGGGAGACCCAGTACTTC. Amino acids: CASSPPMTGRRETQYF.

The V gene is TRBV7-3, the J gene TRBJ2-5, with 7 bases matching TRBD1. The CDR3 contains 16 residues. From germline, CDR1 is SGHTA and CDR2 FQGTGA. V shed 0 bases and J 1 base; nucleotides not matched to a gene: 5. CDR3 sequence (DNA): TGTGCCAGCAGCTTAACAGGGGGCATACCCCAAGAGACCCAGTACTTC. Residues: CASSLTGGIPQETQYF.

V gene TRBV5-1 combines with J gene TRBJ1-2; 8 nucleotides line up with TRBD1. The V gene end was trimmed by 4 bases and the J gene end by 7 bases; junction bases not matched to a gene: 12. Germline CDR1 reads SGHRS; CDR2 reads YFSETQ. The CDR3 runs to 15 residues. The CDR3 reads CASSQGTGSWGGYTF. CDR3 sequence (DNA): TGCGCCAGCAGCCAGGGGACAGGCTCATGGGGTGGCTACACCTTC.

This sequence joins TRBV4-1 and TRBJ2-2, with a weak D call TRBD1 (5 bases). The germline V gene has CDR1 MGHRA and CDR2 YSYEKL. Trimming shortened V by 4 bases and J by 3 bases, and 9 bases separated the two germline ends. The CDR3 contains 14 residues. CDR3 bases: TGCGCCAGCAGCCCCAGGGCTGACACCGGGGAGCTGTTTTTT. It encodes CASSPRADTGELFF.

The V call is TRBV14, the J call TRBJ1-1; 7 bases map to TRBD1. The CDR3 runs 15 residues. The germline gives CDR1 SGHDN, CDR2 FVKESK. Losses at the gene ends were 4 bases for V and 1 base for J; bases not matched to a gene: 6. In DNA, the CDR3 is TGTGCCAGCAGCCGAGAAGGGGGCGGGAACACTGAAGCTTTCTTT. Translation: CASSREGGGNTEAFF.

The V gene is TRBV3-1 (or the pseudogene TRBV3-2), the J gene TRBJ2-1; D is perhaps TRBD2 (6 bases). In germline, CDR1 is LGHDT, CDR2 YNNKEL (reference sequence). V was cut by 4 bases and J by 5 bases, with 27 bases left in between. There are 19 residues in the CDR3. This CDR3 is CASSRAGTSTRKAHNEQFF. DNA of the CDR3: TGTGCCAGCAGCCGGGCCGGGACTTCTACGAGAAAAGCCCACAATGAGCAGTTCTTC.

V and J are TRBV29-1 and TRBJ2-1, with TRBD2 matching 7 bases. Germline V gene data show CDR1 as SQVTM and CDR2 as ANQGSEA. The CDR3 covers 10 residues. The CDR3 DNA reads TGCGTGGGGGGGTTTAATGAGCAGTTCTTC. It is translated as CVGGFNEQFF.

The rearrangement links TRBV10-1 to TRBJ2-7; D might be TRBD1 (6 bases). The CDR3 runs 16 residues. Germline CDR1 and CDR2: WNHNN and SYGVQD (reference sequence). Trimming cost V 9 bases and J 7 bases, with 28 bases left between them. CDR3 protein: CARDLQGRRGMGEQYF. The CDR3 nucleotides read TGCGCCAGGGACCTGCAGGGGAGAAGGGGTATGGGAGAGCAGTACTTC.

The chain combines TRBV5-1 with TRBJ1-2; 7 nucleotides align to TRBD1. Trimming at V came to 0 bases and at J to 8 bases, leaving 7 bases not matched to a gene. This CDR3 spans 14 amino acids. CDR1 and CDR2 (germline): SGHRS, YFSETQ. The DNA for the CDR3 is TGCGCCAGCAGCTTGGATATGGCAGGGGGAGGCTACACCTTC. Residues: CASSLDMAGGGYTF.

V usage is TRBV5-4 and J usage is TRBJ2-1; 12 nucleotides line up with TRBD2. The CDR3 runs 15 residues. Germline CDR1 SGHNT, CDR2 YYREEE (reference sequence). V shed 1 base and J 7 bases; nucleotides not matched to a gene: 3. The CDR3 coding sequence is TGTGCCAGCAGCTTGAGGCTAGCGGGGGGGAATGAGCAGTTCTTC. Protein: CASSLRLAGGNEQFF.

About this clone itself: This sample also contains other DNA sequences that code for the same CDR3. The genes are TRBV3-1 (or the pseudogene TRBV3-2) and TRBJ1-4; 7 bases align to TRBD1. The ends lost 0 bases at V and 7 bases at J; junction bases unmatched: 5. Germline CDR1 is LGHDT and CDR2 is YNNKEL (reference sequence). This CDR3 comprises 15 residues. In DNA form, the CDR3 reads TGTGCCAGCAGCCAAGATCCAGGGGGAGGTGAAAAACTGTTTTTT. This translates into CASSQDPGGGEKLFF.

The rearrangement links TRBV7-9 to TRBJ2-3; perhaps TRBD1 as D (6 bases). Looked up from germline, CDR1 is SEHNR and CDR2 is FQNEAQ (reference sequence). Trimming removed 1 base at V and 2 bases at J, with 16 bases between. The CDR3 spans 17 residues. The CDR3 protein is CASSLVLQGKSTDTQYF. CDR3 coding DNA: TGTGCCAGCAGCTTAGTTTTGCAGGGGAAGTCCACAGATACGCAGTATTTT.

The CDR3 region is CASSLSSQGGETQYF. The CDR3 nucleotides are TGTGCCAGCAGTCTGTCGTCCCAGGGAGGAGAGACCCAGTACTTC. The chain employs TRBV13 and TRBJ2-5; the D gene is possibly TRBD2 (6 bases). The V gene lost 6 bases and the J gene lost 4 bases, with 18 bases spanning the gap. The CDR3 is 15 amino acids. Germline V gene lookup returns CDR1 PRHDT and CDR2 FYEKMQ (reference sequence).

This chain joins TRBV5-1 and TRBJ1-5, with D unresolved. CDR1 is SGHRS and CDR2 is YFSETQ in the germline V gene. The CDR3 sequence is 15 residues long. With 4 bases removed from V and 0 bases from J, the gap between germline ends came to 11 bases. The CDR3 DNA reads as TGCGCCAGCAGCCCGACTGTCGATAGCAATCAGCCCCAGCATTTT. It translates to CASSPTVDSNQPQHF.

This clone was detected only a few times. This chain uses TRBV4-2 with TRBJ2-7; D is undetermined. Germline V lookup: CDR1 LGHNA, CDR2 YNFKEQ. This CDR3 region has 13 residues. The V gene lost 4 bases and the J gene lost 2 bases, with 9 bases spanning the gap. CDR3 DNA: TGTGCCAGCAGCCCAACCACACCCTACGAGCAGTACTTC. This translates into CASSPTTPYEQYF.

There are a few counts of this clone. The chain joins TRBV6-2 or TRBV6-3 to TRBJ2-3; 14 nucleotides align to TRBD2. The CDR3 is made up of 18 amino acids. V was clipped by 2 bases and J by 2 bases; unmatched bases: 6. Looked up from germline, CDR1 is MNHEY and CDR2 is SVGEGT. The DNA of the CDR3 is TGTGCCAGCAGTTACACCTTGGGACTAGCGGGGGACACAGATACGCAGTATTTT. Its protein is CASSYTLGLAGDTDTQYF.

CDR3 bases: TGCAGCGTGCTAGTGGGGGCGGGTACTGAAGCTTTCTTT. Encoded protein: CSVLVGAGTEAFF. The chain links TRBV29-1 to TRBJ1-1; tentative D call: TRBD1 (6 bases). The germline V gene encodes CDR1 SQVTM and CDR2 ANQGSEA. This CDR3 is 13 amino acids long. V lost 6 bases and J 5 bases, leaving 16 bases between the germline ends.